The text below deals with one T cell receptor beta chain. Data came from immunoSEQ multiplex PCR; TCRdb stores just in-frame clones and leaves some out. The repertoire includes about 250,000 clones, about 91% of them detected once, and roughly 5% sits in the top ten. This specimen comes from a study of blood T cell repertoires in COVID-19. This sequence was found in a woman in her forties who had recovered from COVID-19. The sequencing sample was made of peripheral blood.

The CDR3 sequence is CASRDEGTGGLQPQHF. The CDR3 nucleotides read TGTGCCAGCAGGGACGAAGGGACAGGGGGTCTTCAGCCCCAGCATTTT. The chain recombines TRBV28 with TRBJ1-5; TRBD1 matches 11 bases. Trimming removed 6 bases from V and 6 bases from J; junction bases left unmatched: 10. The CDR3 length is 16 residues. Germline V CDR1 and CDR2: MDHEN, SYDVKM.